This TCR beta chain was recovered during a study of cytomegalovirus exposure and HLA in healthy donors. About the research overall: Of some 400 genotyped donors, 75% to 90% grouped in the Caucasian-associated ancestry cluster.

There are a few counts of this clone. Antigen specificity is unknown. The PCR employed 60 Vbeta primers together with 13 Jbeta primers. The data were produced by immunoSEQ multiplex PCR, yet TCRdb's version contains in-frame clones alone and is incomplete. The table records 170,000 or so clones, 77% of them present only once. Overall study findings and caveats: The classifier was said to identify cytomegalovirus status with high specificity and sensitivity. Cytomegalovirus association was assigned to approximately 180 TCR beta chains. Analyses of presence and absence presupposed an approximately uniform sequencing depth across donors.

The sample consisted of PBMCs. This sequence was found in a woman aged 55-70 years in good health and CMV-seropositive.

CDR3 in amino acids: CASSFRGAGQYF. The CDR3 nucleotides read TGTGCCAGCAGTTTCCGGGGAGCGGGTCAGTACTTC. The rearrangement links TRBV28 to TRBJ2-4, with a weak D call TRBD2 (6 bases). The CDR3 consists of 12 residues. Between the trimmed V and J ends, which lost 3 bases and 12 bases, there was a span of 12 bases. Germline loops: CDR1 MDHEN, CDR2 SYDVKM.